The next 26 T cell receptor beta chains were all read from a single sample in a study of cytomegalovirus exposure and HLA in healthy donors. 60 Vbeta and 13 Jbeta primers were used in PCR. Data came from immunoSEQ multiplex PCR; TCRdb stores just in-frame clones and leaves some out. Of roughly 190,000 clones in the sample, around 83% were seen once. The source material was PBMCs. The receptors originated from a woman aged 18-35 years in good health and CMV-seronegative.

The chain links TRBV6-5 to TRBJ1-1; D is unresolved. Trimming took 2 bases from V and 6 from J, leaving 13 bases between them. The V gene's germline CDR1 is MNHEY and CDR2 SVGAGI. The CDR3 totals 14 residues. In DNA, the CDR3 is TGTGCCAGCAGTTACGGCCTCCAGTCCTCTGAAGCTTTCTTT. Its translation is CASSYGLQSSEAFF.

The CDR3 DNA follows: TGTGCCAGCAGAGCGGGGTGGGGAAAGGAGCAGTTCTTC. Protein product: CASRAGWGKEQFF. V usage is TRBV2 and J usage is TRBJ2-1; 7 positions match TRBD2. CDR3 length: 13 residues. Germline CDR1 is SNHLY and CDR2 is FYNNEI. Unmatched junction bases numbered 9, after V lost 6 bases and J lost 10 bases.

This chain uses TRBV7-2 with TRBJ2-7; 13 nucleotides agree with TRBD2. J was trimmed by 9 bases and V by 5 bases; bases with no gene match: 10. CDR3 length equals 15 residues. CDR1 and CDR2 (germline): SGHTA, FQGNSA. The CDR3 sequence is CASSRGLAGSGVQYF. The CDR3 DNA follows: TGTGCCAGCAGCCGGGGACTAGCGGGAAGTGGGGTGCAGTACTTC.

CDR3 in DNA: TGTGCCAGCAGCGCGACGTCCGGGGTCCGTGAGACCCAGTACTTC. It is translated as CASSATSGVRETQYF. J is TRBJ2-5 and V is TRBV7-7; a weak D match, TRBD2 (5 bases). CDR1 is SSHAT and CDR2 is FNYEAQ in the germline V gene (reference sequence). The V and J ends lost 5 bases and 5 bases respectively, with 18 bases between them. The CDR3 length is 15 residues.

The rearrangement joins TRBV18 to TRBJ1-1; weak D call: TRBD1 (6 bases). This CDR3 has 15 amino acids. The V end lost 5 bases, the J end lost 1 base, and 14 bases lay between the germline ends. CDR1 is KGHSH and CDR2 is LQKENI in the germline V gene. CDR3 in DNA: TGTGCCAGCTCAAACGGACAGCCGACGAACACTGAAGCTTTCTTT. Protein: CASSNGQPTNTEAFF.

V gene TRBV18 combines with J gene TRBJ2-7; 11 bases are a match to TRBD1. V shed 4 bases, J shed 0 bases, and the junction held 2 bases outside the gene matches. The CDR3 consists of 15 residues. The germline V gene encodes CDR1 KGHSH and CDR2 LQKENI. The CDR3 DNA reads as TGTGCCAGCTCACAAGGGACAGGGGGCTCCTACGAGCAGTACTTC. Translated: CASSQGTGGSYEQYF.

In this sample, this clone turned up a few times. This chain uses TRBV30 with TRBJ2-2; 14 nucleotides match TRBD2. This CDR3 region has 14 residues. Per germline, CDR1 GTSNPN and CDR2 SVGIG (reference sequence). V lost 8 bases and J lost 4; bases outside the gene matches: 3. The CDR3 spells CAGGLAGATGELFF. The CDR3 DNA is TGTGCCGGGGGACTAGCGGGAGCCACCGGGGAGCTGTTTTTT.

V and J are TRBV2 and TRBJ2-7; D might be TRBD1 (6 bases). This CDR3 has 16 residues. V gave up 4 bases and J gave up 5 bases, with 21 bases separating them. Germline CDR1 SNHLY, CDR2 FYNNEI. CDR3 region: CASSGTQGGPQNEQYF. The CDR3 DNA sequence: TGTGCCAGCAGTGGCACACAGGGTGGGCCTCAGAACGAGCAGTACTTC.

This clone was seen once. The gene calls are TRBV6-6 and TRBJ2-3; D might be TRBD2 (5 bases). The germline V gene has CDR1 MNHNY and CDR2 SVGAGI (reference sequence). V lost 6 bases and J lost 6, with 10 bases in between. The CDR3 has 12 amino acids. CDR3 loop: CASRPGEDTQYF. The CDR3 DNA follows: TGTGCCAGCAGGCCTGGGGAGGATACGCAGTATTTT.

The CDR3 spells CASSPRASGANVLTF. The CDR3 DNA is TGTGCCAGCAGCCCCCGAGCATCTGGGGCCAACGTCCTGACTTTC. The chain recombines TRBV7-9 with TRBJ2-6; D is unresolved. Trimming removed 5 bases at V and 1 base at J, with 9 bases between. In germline, CDR1 is SEHNR, CDR2 FQNEAQ (reference sequence). The length of the CDR3 is 15 residues.

The rearrangement joins TRBV7-9 to TRBJ2-7; 10 nucleotides line up with TRBD1. The CDR3 covers 15 residues. V lost 3 bases and J lost 6; bases outside the gene matches: 8. Germline lookup yields CDR1 SEHNR and CDR2 FQNEAQ (reference sequence). CDR3 nucleotides: TGTGCCAGCAGCTTGCGTTCAGGGACAGGGGCCGAGCAGTACTTC. Its protein is CASSLRSGTGAEQYF.

This clone was detected only once. The V call is TRBV11-1, the J call TRBJ2-7; perhaps TRBD2 as D (6 bases). Looked up from germline, CDR1 is SGHAT and CDR2 is FQDESV (reference sequence). Trimming cost V 5 bases and J 9 bases, with 23 bases left between them. This CDR3 is 15 amino acids long. The CDR3 bases are TGTGCCAGCAGCCCGGGGGACGGGGCAGCCTGGGGGCAGTACTTC. Its protein product is CASSPGDGAAWGQYF.

For this clone: The junction shows a germline mismatch at one end, possibly a read error. This chain connects TRBV4-1 to TRBJ2-1; 8 positions agree with TRBD2. Germline CDR1 reads MGHRA; CDR2 reads YSYEKL. The CDR3 runs to 13 residues. The CDR3 DNA follows: TGCGCCAGCAGACAAGGGCTAGCGGGTCAGCAGTTCTTC. Its translation is CASRQGLAGQQFF.

This chain links TRBV28 with TRBJ2-5; the match to TRBD1 covers 7 bases. Per the germline V gene, CDR1 is MDHEN and CDR2 is SYDVKM. V shed 3 bases and J 5 bases; nucleotides not matched to a gene: 6. CDR3 length: 14 residues. The CDR3 sequence: CASSFKGAGETQYF. The CDR3, as DNA: TGTGCCAGCAGTTTTAAGGGGGCAGGGGAGACCCAGTACTTC.

As to this clone: This CDR3 is also generated by other DNA sequences in the sample. The V and J genes are TRBV6-5 and TRBJ2-3; 14 nucleotides align to TRBD2. The CDR3 is 16 residues long. Germline CDR1 MNHEY, CDR2 SVGAGI. The junction had 1 base not matched to a gene; V was cut back by 2 bases and J by 3 bases. This CDR3 reads CASSYGTSGGTDTQYF. The CDR3 DNA is TGTGCCAGCAGTTACGGGACTAGCGGGGGAACAGATACGCAGTATTTT.

V is TRBV27 and J is TRBJ2-1; D call uncertain. From germline, CDR1 is MNHEY and CDR2 SMNVEV (reference sequence). V was pared by 7 bases and J by 8 bases, with 9 bases between. The CDR3 is 11 residues long. The CDR3 loop is CASTHIDEQFF. The DNA for the CDR3 is TGTGCCAGCACCCACATCGATGAGCAGTTCTTC.

CDR3 nucleotides: TGTGCCAGCAGCTCCCCCACGGGAGAGTTCGATGAGCAGTTCTTC. It is translated as CASSSPTGEFDEQFF. This chain connects TRBV11-2 to TRBJ2-1, with a tentative D call TRBD2 (6 bases). Trimming pared 4 bases from V and 8 bases from J, leaving 18 bases between. The CDR3 runs to 15 residues. Germline assignment: CDR1 SGHAT and CDR2 FQNNGV.

The rearrangement uses TRBV7-2 and TRBJ1-2; 7 bases are shared with TRBD1. The CDR3 length is 14 residues. In germline, CDR1 is SGHTA, CDR2 FQGNSA. V lost 5 bases and J lost 2; bases outside the gene matches: 5. CDR3 loop: CASSHATGNYGYTF. CDR3 coding DNA: TGTGCCAGCAGCCACGCGACAGGGAACTATGGCTACACCTTC.

In its sample, this clone was seen a few times. The chain combines TRBV5-1 with TRBJ1-1, with 10 positions matching TRBD1. V dropped 3 bases and J dropped 1; count of bases not matched to a gene: 3. Germline CDR1 reads SGHRS; CDR2 reads YFSETQ. CDR3 size: 15 residues. DNA for the CDR3: TGCGCCAGCAGCTCGGGACAGGGGACGAACACTGAAGCTTTCTTT. Its translation: CASSSGQGTNTEAFF. Supplemented by reference TRBV5-1 and TRBJ1-1, the full variable domain reads KAGVTQTPRYLIKTRGQQVTLSCSPISGHRSVSWYQQTPGQGLQFLFEYFSETQRNKGNFPGRFSGRQFSNSRSEMNVSTLELGDSALYLCASSSGQGTNTEAFFGQGTRLTVV.

The chain combines TRBV11-2 with TRBJ1-4, with 10 nucleotides matching TRBD1. J lost 10 bases, V lost 1 base, and 6 bases had no gene match. CDR1 and CDR2 (germline): SGHAT, FQNNGV. The CDR3 has 15 amino acids. CDR3: CASSLGGQGVPKLFF. In DNA, the CDR3 is TGTGCCAGCAGCTTAGGTGGACAGGGGGTCCCAAAACTGTTTTTT.

The rearrangement uses TRBV6-6 and TRBJ2-1; 11 bases map to TRBD2. V lost 5 bases and J lost 3; bases outside the gene matches: 6. This CDR3 region has 16 residues. CDR1 is MNHNY and CDR2 is SVGAGI in the germline V gene (reference sequence). CDR3 amino acids: CASSTTTSGDYNEQFF. Here the CDR3 DNA reads TGTGCCAGCAGTACCACGACTAGCGGGGACTACAATGAGCAGTTCTTC.

The chain employs TRBV18 and TRBJ1-6; 10 positions agree with TRBD1. Germline CDR1 and CDR2: KGHSH and LQKENI. J was trimmed by 10 bases and V by 6 bases; bases with no gene match: 6. The CDR3 extends over 14 amino acids. The CDR3 spells CASSGQGERSPLHF. The CDR3, as DNA: TGTGCCAGCTCCGGACAGGGGGAGCGGTCACCCCTCCACTTT.

The gene calls are TRBV27 and TRBJ2-2, with D uncertain. The ends were cut back, 1 base at V and 3 bases at J, with 9 bases in the middle. Germline CDR1 is MNHEY and CDR2 is SMNVEV (reference sequence). This CDR3 is built from 15 residues. Here the CDR3 DNA reads TGTGCCAGCAGTTTATTAAACTCTCACACCGGGGAGCTGTTTTTT. Translation: CASSLLNSHTGELFF.

The gene calls are TRBV9 and TRBJ2-5; D may be TRBD1 (6 bases). Germline V CDR1 and CDR2: SGDLS, YYNGEE. The V end lost 4 bases, the J end lost 5 bases, and 18 bases lay between the germline ends. CDR3 size: 15 residues. Written as DNA, the CDR3 is TGTGCCAGCAGCCCCAGTGGTGGGGGCAGGGAGACCCAGTACTTC. It yields the protein CASSPSGGGRETQYF.

This chain joins TRBV10-3 and TRBJ2-7; 7 nucleotides match TRBD2. The CDR3 runs to 14 residues. Germline V CDR1 and CDR2: ENHRY, SYGVKD. The trim removed 4 bases at V and 6 bases at J, leaving 9 bases unmatched. The CDR3 sequence is CAISGLAESGEQYF. For the CDR3, the DNA is TGTGCCATCAGTGGTCTAGCGGAAAGTGGCGAGCAGTACTTC.

This clone was recorded a few times. This rearrangement joins TRBV6-1 to TRBJ2-3; the D is unclear. Trimming took 6 bases from V and 3 from J, leaving 7 bases between them. The V gene's germline CDR1 is MNHNS and CDR2 SASEGT. This CDR3 spans 12 amino acids. CDR3 bases: TGTGCCAGCAGCAGATATACAGATACGCAGTATTTT. Translation: CASSRYTDTQYF.